The sequence of this TCR beta chain was determined in a study of OX40 agonist ivuxolimab in advanced cancers. Study-wide context: Patients were given ivuxolimab, an antibody that agonizes OX40 (CD134). A diagnosis of hepatocellular carcinoma, melanoma, renal cell or head and neck cancer was present in dose-escalation patients. General study findings and limits: Mean expanded clone counts were higher in CD8+ than CD4+ T cells.

Germline CDR1 is MGHRA and CDR2 is YSYEKL. The CDR3 covers 15 residues. V lost 0 bases, J lost 4 bases, and 12 bases lay in between. Libraries were prepared by immunoSEQ multiplex PCR; TCRdb keeps only in-frame clonotypes and omits some of them. The data hold nearly 50,000 clones, with around 90% observed a single time. Samples were taken at baseline and on day 1 of cycles 4 and 7. On this clone: Its antigen is still unknown.

The rearrangement joins TRBV4-1 to TRBJ1-2; possible D gene TRBD1, 5 bases. This material consisted of CD4+ or CD8+ T cells sorted from blood, taken in a trial of the OX40 agonist ivuxolimab. The TCR was taken from an adult with an advanced solid tumor such as melanoma, head and neck, liver or kidney cancer. The CDR3 loop reads CASSQEGQGGYGYTF. CDR3 bases: TGCGCCAGCAGCCAAGAGGGTCAGGGCGGCTATGGCTACACCTTC.